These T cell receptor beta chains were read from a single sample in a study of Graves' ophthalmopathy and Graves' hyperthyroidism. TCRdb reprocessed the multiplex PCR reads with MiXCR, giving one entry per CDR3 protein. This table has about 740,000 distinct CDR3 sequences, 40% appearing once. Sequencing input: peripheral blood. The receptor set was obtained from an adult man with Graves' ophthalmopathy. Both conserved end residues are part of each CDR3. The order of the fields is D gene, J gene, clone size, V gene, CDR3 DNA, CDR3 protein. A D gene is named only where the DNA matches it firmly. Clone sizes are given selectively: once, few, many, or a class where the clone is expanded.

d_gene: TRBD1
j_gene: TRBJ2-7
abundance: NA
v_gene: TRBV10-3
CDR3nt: TGTGCCTGGAGTCCCAGAGGGGGCGGCGAGCAGTACTTC
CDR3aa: CAWSPRGGGEQYF

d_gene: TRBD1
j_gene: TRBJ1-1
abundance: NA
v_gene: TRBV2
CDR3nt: TGTGCCAGCAGTCCGACCGGGACAGGGGGCACTGAAGCTTTCTTT
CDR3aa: CASSPTGTGGTEAFF

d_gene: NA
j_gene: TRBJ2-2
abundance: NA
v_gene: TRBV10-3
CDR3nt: TGTGCCATCAGTGAGTCGTCCCCGACCGGGGAGCTGTTTTTT
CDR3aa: CAISESSPTGELFF

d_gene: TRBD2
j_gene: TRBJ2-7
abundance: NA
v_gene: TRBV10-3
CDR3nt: TGTGCCAGCAGTGGACTAGCGGGAGTTTCCGAGCAGTACTTC
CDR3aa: CASSGLAGVSEQYF

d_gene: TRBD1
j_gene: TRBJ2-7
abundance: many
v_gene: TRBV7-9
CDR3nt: TGTGCCAGCAGTCCCGGGACAGGGGAACACGAGCAGTACTTC
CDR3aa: CASSPGTGEHEQYF

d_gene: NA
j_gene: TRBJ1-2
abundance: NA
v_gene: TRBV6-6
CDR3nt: TGTGCCAGCAGTTACTCGATATCTCCGAGGGGATCTAACTATGGCTACACCTTC
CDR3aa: CASSYSISPRGSNYGYTF

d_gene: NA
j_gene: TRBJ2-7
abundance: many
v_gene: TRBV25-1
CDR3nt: TGTGCCAGCGGGGTCGGGCGGGGAGTATACGAGCAGTACTTC
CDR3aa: CASGVGRGVYEQYF

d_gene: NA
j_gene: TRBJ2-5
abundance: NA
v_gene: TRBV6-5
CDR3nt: TGTGCCAGCAGTCGTCTAGGTGTTACTAATCCGGAGACCCAGTACTTC
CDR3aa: CASSRLGVTNPETQYF

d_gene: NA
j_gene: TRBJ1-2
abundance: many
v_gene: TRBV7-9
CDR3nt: TGTGCCAGCAGCTTTCGTGGGGGCGATAACTATGGCTACACCTTC
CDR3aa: CASSFRGGDNYGYTF

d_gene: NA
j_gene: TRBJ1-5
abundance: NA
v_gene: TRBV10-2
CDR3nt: TGCGCCAGCAGTGAGTCAGGGGACTACGTCTCTGTCCAGCATTTT
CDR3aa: CASSESGDYVSVQHF

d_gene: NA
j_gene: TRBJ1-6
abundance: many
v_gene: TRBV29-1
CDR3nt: TGCAGCGTTGATAGTCCAGGGGCCCTCGGGGCCCTCCACTTT
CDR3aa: CSVDSPGALGALHF

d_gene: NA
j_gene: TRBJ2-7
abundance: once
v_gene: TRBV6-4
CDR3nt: TGTGCCCGCCCTCTCAGGCGGCGAGAGGCTTGCGAGCAGTACTTC
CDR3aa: CARPLRRREACEQYF

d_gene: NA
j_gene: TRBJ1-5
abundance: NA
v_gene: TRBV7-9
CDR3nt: TGTGCCAGCAGTTCGGACGGGTATAGCAATCAGCCCCAGCATTTT
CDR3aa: CASSSDGYSNQPQHF

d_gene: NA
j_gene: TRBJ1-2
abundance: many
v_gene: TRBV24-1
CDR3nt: TGTGCCACCAGTGATTCGACAGGACTTAACTATGGCTACACCTTC
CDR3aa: CATSDSTGLNYGYTF

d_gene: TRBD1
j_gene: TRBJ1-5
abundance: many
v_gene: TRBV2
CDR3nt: TGTGCCAGCAGACTAAGGTCAGGGGGCGGGAGTAATCAGCCCCAGCATTTT
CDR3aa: CASRLRSGGGSNQPQHF

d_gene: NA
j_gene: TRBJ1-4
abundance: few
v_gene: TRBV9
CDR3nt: TGTGCCAGCACCTCCGGGACCCAGGTCGAAAAACTGTTTTTT
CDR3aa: CASTSGTQVEKLFF

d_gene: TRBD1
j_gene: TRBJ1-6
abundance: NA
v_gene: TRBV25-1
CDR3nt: TGTGCCAGCAGAAGAGGACAGGGAAATTCACCCCTCCACTTT
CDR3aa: CASRRGQGNSPLHF

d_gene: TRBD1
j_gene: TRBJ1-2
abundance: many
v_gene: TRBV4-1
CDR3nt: TGCGCCAGCAGCCATACGACAGGGCTCTATGGCTACACCTTC
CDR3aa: CASSHTTGLYGYTF

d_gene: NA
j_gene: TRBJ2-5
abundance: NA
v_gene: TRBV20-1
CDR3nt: TGCGGTGCTAGAGAACTAGCTGAGACCCAGTACTTC
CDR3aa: CGARELAETQYF

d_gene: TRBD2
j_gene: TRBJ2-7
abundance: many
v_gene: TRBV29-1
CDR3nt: TGCAGCGTTGAAGATAGCGGCGGGAGGGCCCTGGGGTACGAGCAGTACTTC
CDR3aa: CSVEDSGGRALGYEQYF

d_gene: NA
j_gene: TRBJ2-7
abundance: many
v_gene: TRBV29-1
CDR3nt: TGCAGCGTTGCTGGGTTGGGGTCCTACGAGCAGTACTTC
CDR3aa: CSVAGLGSYEQYF

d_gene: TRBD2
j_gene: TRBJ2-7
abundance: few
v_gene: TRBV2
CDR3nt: TGTGCCAGCAGCAACCTAGCGGGAGGGCCTTACGAGCAGTACTTC
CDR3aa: CASSNLAGGPYEQYF

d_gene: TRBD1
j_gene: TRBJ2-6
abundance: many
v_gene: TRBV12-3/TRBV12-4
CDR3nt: TGTGCCAGCAGTCCCAACAGGGGAGCTGGGGCCAACGTCCTGACTTTC
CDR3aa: CASSPNRGAGANVLTF

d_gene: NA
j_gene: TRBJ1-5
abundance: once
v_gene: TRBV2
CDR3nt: TGTGCCAGCAGTGATGAGGGGAACCAGCCCCAGCATTTT
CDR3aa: CASSDEGNQPQHF

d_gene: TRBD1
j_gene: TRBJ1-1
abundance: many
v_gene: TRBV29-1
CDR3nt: TGCAGCGTCGCCGGGACAGGGGACACTGAAGCTTTCTTT
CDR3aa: CSVAGTGDTEAFF

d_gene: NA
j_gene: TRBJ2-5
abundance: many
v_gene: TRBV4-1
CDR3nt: TGCGCCAGCAGCCAGCCCGGACGCAAACAAGAGACCCAGTACTTC
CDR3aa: CASSQPGRKQETQYF

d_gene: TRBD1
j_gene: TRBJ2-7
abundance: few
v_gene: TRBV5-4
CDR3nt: TGTGCCAGCAGTCGACAGGGGCAATACGAGCAGTACTTC
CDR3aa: CASSRQGQYEQYF

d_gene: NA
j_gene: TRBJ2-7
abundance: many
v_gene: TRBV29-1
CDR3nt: TGCAGCGTTGAAAACGGGGGTGGTGAGCAGTACTTC
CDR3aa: CSVENGGGEQYF

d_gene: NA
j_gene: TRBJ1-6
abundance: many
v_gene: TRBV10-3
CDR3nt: TGTGCCATCAGTGAGACCCAGGGCACGAGATCACCCCTCCACTTT
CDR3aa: CAISETQGTRSPLHF

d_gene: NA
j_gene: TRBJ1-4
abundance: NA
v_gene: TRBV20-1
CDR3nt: TGCAGTGCTAGAGCTCCGGGACTGAGGAATGAAAAACTGTTTTTT
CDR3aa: CSARAPGLRNEKLFF

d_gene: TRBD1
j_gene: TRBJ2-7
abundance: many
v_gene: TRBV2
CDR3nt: TGTGCCAGCAGGGAGACAGGGGACACCTACGAGCAGTACTTC
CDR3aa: CASRETGDTYEQYF

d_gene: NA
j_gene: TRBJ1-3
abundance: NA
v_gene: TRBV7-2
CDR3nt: TGTGCCAGCTGCCTCACTACCTTAGGCCGAGGCTCTGGAGACACCATATATTTT
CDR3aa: CASCLTTLGRGSGDTIYF

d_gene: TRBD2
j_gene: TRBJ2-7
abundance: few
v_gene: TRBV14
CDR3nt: TGTGCCAGCAGCCACCTACTAGCGGGGCGCTCCTACGAGCAGTACTTC
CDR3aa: CASSHLLAGRSYEQYF

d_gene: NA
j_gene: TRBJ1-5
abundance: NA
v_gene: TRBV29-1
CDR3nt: TGCAGCGTTGAAATAGGGGGGCAAGGGACCCAGCATTTT
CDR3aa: CSVEIGGQGTQHF

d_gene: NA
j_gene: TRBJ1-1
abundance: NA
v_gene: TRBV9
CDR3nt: TGTGCCAGCAGCCCACTAGGGGGTTGGAACACTGAAGCTTTCTTT
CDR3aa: CASSPLGGWNTEAFF

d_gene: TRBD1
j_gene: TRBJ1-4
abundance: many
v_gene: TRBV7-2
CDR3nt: TGTGCCAGCAGCTTGGGGGACAGGACAAATAATGAAAAACTGTTTTTT
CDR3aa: CASSLGDRTNNEKLFF

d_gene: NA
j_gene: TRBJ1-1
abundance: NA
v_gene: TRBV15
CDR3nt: TGTGCCACCAGCAGACCTAAACCAGCGACAGTGAACACTGAAGCTTTCTTT
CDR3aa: CATSRPKPATVNTEAFF

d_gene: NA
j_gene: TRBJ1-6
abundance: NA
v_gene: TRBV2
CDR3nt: TGTGCCAGCAGTTTAGGAGGGAGGGGAGCCACCCTCCACTTT
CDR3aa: CASSLGGRGATLHF

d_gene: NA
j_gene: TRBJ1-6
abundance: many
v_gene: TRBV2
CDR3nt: TGTGCCAGCAGTGAATTCGCAAGTCCGAGCTCCTATAATTCACCCCTCCACTTT
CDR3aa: CASSEFASPSSYNSPLHF

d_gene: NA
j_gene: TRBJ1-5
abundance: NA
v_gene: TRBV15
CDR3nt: TGTGCCACCAGCAGAGATTTTCTGGGGCTCGGGGGAGGGGAGAGCAATCAGCCCCAGCATTTT
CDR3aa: CATSRDFLGLGGGESNQPQHF

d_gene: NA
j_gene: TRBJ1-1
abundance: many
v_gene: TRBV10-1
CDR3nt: TGCGCCAGCCCCGCCGCCCTGAACACTGAAGCTTTCTTT
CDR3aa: CASPAALNTEAFF

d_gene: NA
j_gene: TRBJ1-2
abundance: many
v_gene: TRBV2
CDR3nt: TGTGCCAGCAGTGAAGATCAAGGGGCCGGCTACACCTTC
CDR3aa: CASSEDQGAGYTF

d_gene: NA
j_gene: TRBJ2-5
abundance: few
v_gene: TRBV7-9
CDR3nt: TGTGCCAGCAGCCAAGAGGGGGCAGCGGGACACCAAGAGACCCAGTACTTC
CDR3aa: CASSQEGAAGHQETQYF

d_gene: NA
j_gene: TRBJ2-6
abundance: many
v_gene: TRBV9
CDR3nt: TGTGCCAGCAAAGGGACCTCTGGGGCCAACGTCCTGACTTTC
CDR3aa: CASKGTSGANVLTF

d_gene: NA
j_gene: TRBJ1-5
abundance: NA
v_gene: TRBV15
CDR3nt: TGTGCCACCAGCAGAGACAGGGACACGAGCAATCAGTCCCAGCATTTT
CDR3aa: CATSRDRDTSNQSQHF

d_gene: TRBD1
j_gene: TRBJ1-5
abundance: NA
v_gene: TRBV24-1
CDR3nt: TGTGCCACCAGGACAGGGGGCAACACCGGGGATCAGCCCCAGCATTTT
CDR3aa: CATRTGGNTGDQPQHF

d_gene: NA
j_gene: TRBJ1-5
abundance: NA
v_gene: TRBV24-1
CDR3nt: TGTGCCACCAGTGATTCAACAGGCAGATTTCATCAGCCCCAGCATTTT
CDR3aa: CATSDSTGRFHQPQHF

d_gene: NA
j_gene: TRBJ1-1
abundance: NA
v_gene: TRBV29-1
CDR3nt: TGCAGCAGTTTTACAGTAAGGGGCACTGAAGCTTTCTTT
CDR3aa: CSSFTVRGTEAFF

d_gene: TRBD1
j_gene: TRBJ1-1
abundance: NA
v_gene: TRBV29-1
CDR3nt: TGCAGCGTGTCCCGGGACAGGGGGGAAAACACTGAAGCTTTCTTT
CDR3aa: CSVSRDRGENTEAFF

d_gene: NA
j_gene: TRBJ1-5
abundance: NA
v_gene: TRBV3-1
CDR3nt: TGTGCCAGCAGCCAAGGATGGGGGGCTGGTCAGCCCCAGCATTTT
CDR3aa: CASSQGWGAGQPQHF

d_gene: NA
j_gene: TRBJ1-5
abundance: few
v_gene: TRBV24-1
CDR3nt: TGTGCCAGCAGTTACGGGGTGGACAATCAGCCCCAGCATTTT
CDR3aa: CASSYGVDNQPQHF

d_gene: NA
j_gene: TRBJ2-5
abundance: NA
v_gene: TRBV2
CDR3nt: TGTGCCAGCAGTTTTACCGGTGGCACGGAGACCCAGTACTTC
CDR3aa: CASSFTGGTETQYF

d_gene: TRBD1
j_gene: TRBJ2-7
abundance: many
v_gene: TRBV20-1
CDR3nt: TGCAGTGCTCCCTTGGACAGGGTGTCCTACGAGCAGTACTTC
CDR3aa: CSAPLDRVSYEQYF

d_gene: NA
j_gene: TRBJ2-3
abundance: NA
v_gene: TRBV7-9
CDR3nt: TGTGCCAGCAGCGACCGGGTTCGGAGCCGAAAGCTCACAGATACGCAGTATTTT
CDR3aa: CASSDRVRSRKLTDTQYF